This T cell receptor (beta chain) emerged from a study of technical replicates of blood from a few donors. Germline V gene data show CDR1 as SEHNR and CDR2 as FQNEAQ (reference sequence). The CDR3 totals 13 residues. The V gene lost 4 bases and the J gene lost 7 bases, with 11 bases spanning the gap. Measured with immunoSEQ multiplex PCR; TCRdb has only the in-frame clones, and not every one. This sample has tens of thousands of clones, with nearly 90% found just once. The sequenced sample was PBMCs. The receptor was derived from a human donor in good health. Some clones in this sample may be carry-over from other donors' samples. J is TRBJ2-4 and V is TRBV7-9; tentatively, D is TRBD1 (6 bases). The CDR3 DNA follows: TGTGCCAGCAGCTCCGGGACATACAACATTCAGTACTTC. As protein: CASSSGTYNIQYF. The full variable domain, its missing parts supplied by reference TRBV7-9 and TRBJ2-4, is DTGVSQNPRHKITKRGQNVTFRCDPISEHNRLYWYRQTLGQGPEFLTYFQNEAQLEKSRLLSDRFSAERPKGSFSTLEIQRTEQGDSAMYLCASSSGTYNIQYFGAGTRLSVL.